Listed below are T cell receptor beta chains from one sample, sequenced in a study of blood T cell repertoires in COVID-19. The assay was immunoSEQ multiplex PCR, and TCRdb's table has in-frame clones only and misses some. The sample includes tens of thousands of clones, just over 85% of them seen just once. The sequenced sample consisted of peripheral blood. The receptor source for this set is a human donor in a cohort sampled during active COVID-19. The CDR3 runs from the conserved cysteine through the conserved F or W. Fields, in order: V gene, D gene, clone size, J gene, CDR3 protein, CDR3 DNA. The D gene is left open where the match is weak. For some rows the clone size is stated as once, few or many, or as a class when expanded; others skip it.

TRBV12-3/TRBV12-4,TRBD1,-,TRBJ1-1,CASLGQGGIEAFF,TGTGCCAGTTTAGGACAGGGGGGGATTGAAGCTTTCTTT
TRBV30,-,-,TRBJ2-3,CAWSPGGGGGADTQYF,TGTGCCTGGAGCCCCGGAGGGGGGGGTGGGGCAGATACGCAGTATTTT
TRBV11-3,-,-,TRBJ2-2,CASSPELTGELFF,TGTGCCAGCAGCCCGGAGCTTACCGGGGAGCTGTTTTTT
TRBV5-1,TRBD2,-,TRBJ2-7,CASHSGTGYEQYF,TGCGCCAGCCATAGCGGGACCGGGTACGAGCAGTACTTC
TRBV11-2,TRBD1,-,TRBJ2-7,CASSPISLGQGYEQYF,TGTGCCAGCAGCCCTATATCCTTAGGACAGGGCTACGAGCAGTACTTC
TRBV5-5,TRBD2,few,TRBJ2-5,CASSFLAGGIETQYF,TGTGCCAGCAGCTTTTTAGCGGGGGGAATCGAGACCCAGTACTTC
TRBV28,-,-,TRBJ2-1,CASSPAERSTYNEQFF,TGTGCCAGCAGTCCAGCTGAGCGTTCCACCTACAATGAGCAGTTCTTC
TRBV20-1,TRBD2,-,TRBJ2-3,CSASLLAGGLGADTQYF,TGCAGTGCTAGTTTGCTAGCGGGGGGGCTTGGCGCAGATACGCAGTATTTT
TRBV29-1,-,-,TRBJ1-3,CSVDPDNSGNTIYF,TGCAGCGTTGATCCGGACAACTCTGGAAACACCATATATTTT
TRBV27,TRBD2,-,TRBJ2-7,CASPPGGRGQYF,TGTGCCAGCCCCCCTGGGGGGAGGGGGCAGTACTTC
TRBV23-1,TRBD1,-,TRBJ2-6,CASRPGREGQGAGGANVLTF,TGCGCCAGCAGACCGGGACGAGAAGGACAGGGGGCGGGTGGGGCCAACGTCCTGACTTTC
TRBV25-1,-,-,TRBJ1-1,CASSEGGEGTEAFF,TGTGCCAGCAGTGAAGGGGGCGAGGGGACTGAAGCTTTCTTT
TRBV12-3/TRBV12-4,-,-,TRBJ2-6,CAGRTLGANVLTF,TGTGCCGGGCGGACTCTCGGGGCCAACGTCCTGACTTTC
TRBV5-4,-,-,TRBJ2-7,CASSLDQARREQYF,TGTGCCAGCAGCTTGGACCAGGCCCGTCGAGAGCAGTACTTC
TRBV5-4,TRBD1,few,TRBJ1-2,CASSIDRGSDGYTF,TGTGCCAGCAGCATAGACAGGGGGTCGGATGGCTACACCTTC
TRBV30,-,-,TRBJ1-6,CASQVVENSPLHF,TGTGCCTCCCAAGTGGTAGAGAATTCACCCCTCCACTTT
TRBV6-6,-,-,TRBJ1-1,CATKGREGGGTEAFF,TGTGCCACCAAGGGCCGGGAGGGAGGCGGCACTGAAGCTTTCTTT
TRBV7-3,TRBD2,-,TRBJ2-3,CASSLAGGSTDTQYF,TGTGCCAGCAGCTTAGCGGGGGGCAGCACAGATACGCAGTATTTT
TRBV5-1,-,-,TRBJ1-4,CASSFDTFEGEKLFF,TGCGCCAGCAGCTTCGACACTTTCGAGGGAGAAAAACTGTTTTTT
TRBV5-4,-,-,TRBJ2-3,CASSLEGGSTDTQYF,TGTGCCAGCAGCTTGGAGGGGGGGTCCACAGATACGCAGTATTTT
TRBV20-1,TRBD1,once,TRBJ1-2,CSARQGVGYTF,TGCAGTGCTCGACAGGGGGTTGGCTACACCTTC
TRBV19,-,-,TRBJ2-7,CASSGLRDNDEQYF,TGTGCCAGTAGTGGATTGAGGGATAACGACGAGCAGTACTTC
TRBV7-2,-,-,TRBJ1-3,CASSLGASGNTIYF,TGTGCCAGCAGCTTAGGGGCCTCTGGAAACACCATATATTTT
TRBV7-2,TRBD1,-,TRBJ1-1,CASSAGQAMNTEAFF,TGTGCCAGCAGCGCGGGACAGGCCATGAACACTGAAGCTTTCTTT
TRBV4-1,TRBD1,-,TRBJ1-5,CASSLRGQREGNEPQHF,TGCGCCAGCAGTTTAAGGGGGCAAAGGGAAGGGAATGAGCCCCAGCATTTT
TRBV20-1,TRBD2,-,TRBJ2-7,CSASLGGRAYEQYF,TGCAGTGCTAGTCTTGGCGGGAGGGCCTACGAGCAGTACTTC
TRBV11-2,-,few,TRBJ1-6,CASSRHRDDSPLHF,TGTGCCAGCAGCCGACACAGGGACGATTCACCCCTCCACTTT
TRBV7-8,-,once,TRBJ2-4,CASSPRGPKNIQYF,TGTGCCAGCAGCCCACGGGGTCCTAAAAACATTCAGTACTTC
TRBV4-2,TRBD2,large,TRBJ2-7,CASSQTSGVYEQYF,TGTGCCAGCAGCCAGACTAGCGGAGTCTACGAGCAGTACTTC
TRBV7-9,-,-,TRBJ1-4,CASSAQSGVDEKLFF,TGTGCCAGCAGCGCCCAGTCAGGGGTAGATGAAAAACTGTTTTTT
TRBV5-4,TRBD2,-,TRBJ2-3,CASSLTSGGSTDTQYF,TGTGCCAGCAGCTTGACTAGCGGGGGAAGCACAGATACGCAGTATTTT
TRBV29-1,-,-,TRBJ1-4,CSVGRTNEKLFF,TGCAGCGTCGGGAGGACTAATGAAAAACTGTTTTTT
TRBV19,TRBD2,-,TRBJ2-7,CASSTTGTRSEQYF,TGTGCCAGTAGTACCACCGGGACTAGAAGCGAGCAGTACTTC